Listed below are T cell receptor beta chains from one sample, sequenced in a study of shared clonotypes between healthy human individuals. Produced via immunoSEQ multiplex PCR; TCRdb's table is partial and in-frame only. Among 800,000 to 950,000 clones, 95% to 97% were seen once, and the ten largest hold about 0.25%. Sequencing was done on a sample of naive CD8+ T cells sorted from blood. Receptor source: a man aged 30 to 39 in good health. CDR3s include the opening cysteine and the closing phenylalanine or tryptophan. D genes are given only for firm matches. Size is omitted from some rows. Given values are once, few, many or a class for expanded clones.

d_gene: .
v_gene: TRBV7-6
abundance: once
j_gene: TRBJ1-1
CDR3aa: CASSPTAGGAWTEAFF
CDR3nt: TGTGCCAGCAGCCCAACGGCGGGGGGCGCTTGGACTGAAGCTTTCTTT

d_gene: .
v_gene: TRBV6-6
abundance: .
j_gene: TRBJ1-2
CDR3aa: CASSTTGTNYGYTF
CDR3nt: TGTGCCAGCAGCACAACCGGGACAAACTATGGCTACACCTTC

d_gene: TRBD1
v_gene: TRBV11-3
abundance: once
j_gene: TRBJ2-7
CDR3aa: CASSPGTGYEQYF
CDR3nt: TGTGCCAGCAGCCCGGGGACAGGCTACGAGCAGTACTTC

d_gene: TRBD2
v_gene: TRBV13
abundance: .
j_gene: TRBJ2-3
CDR3aa: CASSLGTSGDRDTQYF
CDR3nt: TGTGCCAGCAGCTTGGGGACTAGCGGAGACCGGGATACGCAGTATTTT

d_gene: .
v_gene: TRBV14
abundance: .
j_gene: TRBJ1-1
CDR3aa: CASSHASGGIRTEAFF
CDR3nt: TGTGCCAGCAGCCATGCAAGCGGGGGGATTCGCACTGAAGCTTTCTTT

d_gene: TRBD2
v_gene: TRBV5-1
abundance: .
j_gene: TRBJ2-3
CDR3aa: CASSLGTSGEDTQYF
CDR3nt: TGCGCCAGCAGCTTGGGTACTAGCGGGGAAGATACGCAGTATTTT

d_gene: .
v_gene: TRBV6-1
abundance: few
j_gene: TRBJ2-7
CDR3aa: CASSETGTSYEQYF
CDR3nt: TGTGCCAGCAGTGAAACCGGGACAAGCTACGAGCAGTACTTC

d_gene: .
v_gene: TRBV25-1
abundance: .
j_gene: TRBJ1-1
CDR3aa: CASSKDRIEAFF
CDR3nt: TGTGCCAGCAGTAAGGACAGAATTGAAGCTTTCTTT

d_gene: .
v_gene: TRBV13
abundance: .
j_gene: TRBJ2-1
CDR3aa: CASSLMRLSDDEQFF
CDR3nt: TGTGCCAGCAGCTTAATGAGGCTGTCCGACGACGAGCAGTTCTTC

d_gene: .
v_gene: TRBV27
abundance: .
j_gene: TRBJ2-1
CDR3aa: CASSLGPGEQFF
CDR3nt: TGTGCCAGCAGTTTGGGCCCGGGTGAGCAGTTCTTC

d_gene: TRBD2
v_gene: TRBV2
abundance: .
j_gene: TRBJ2-7
CDR3aa: CASSEGAGAYEQYF
CDR3nt: TGTGCCAGCAGTGAAGGAGCGGGAGCCTACGAGCAGTACTTC

d_gene: .
v_gene: TRBV4-1
abundance: .
j_gene: TRBJ1-5
CDR3aa: CASSQGEERGQPQHF
CDR3nt: TGCGCCAGCAGCCAAGGGGAGGAACGGGGTCAGCCCCAGCATTTT

d_gene: .
v_gene: TRBV28
abundance: .
j_gene: TRBJ2-7
CDR3aa: CASSFPGAYEQYF
CDR3nt: TGTGCCAGCAGTTTCCCAGGGGCCTACGAGCAGTACTTC

d_gene: .
v_gene: TRBV5-4
abundance: .
j_gene: TRBJ1-2
CDR3aa: CASSLWAGGHGYTF
CDR3nt: TGTGCCAGCAGCTTGTGGGCCGGAGGACATGGCTACACCTTC

d_gene: .
v_gene: TRBV30
abundance: .
j_gene: TRBJ2-7
CDR3aa: CAWGYPGPRGEQYF
CDR3nt: TGTGCCTGGGGGTACCCGGGACCCCGGGGGGAGCAGTACTTC

d_gene: .
v_gene: TRBV23-1
abundance: .
j_gene: TRBJ2-1
CDR3aa: CASSQIDRYNEQFF
CDR3nt: TGCGCCAGCAGTCAAATCGACAGATACAATGAGCAGTTCTTC

d_gene: TRBD2
v_gene: TRBV27
abundance: .
j_gene: TRBJ2-2
CDR3aa: CASSFLGGGMDTGELFF
CDR3nt: TGTGCCAGCAGTTTTCTCGGCGGGGGGATGGACACCGGGGAGCTGTTTTTT

d_gene: .
v_gene: TRBV7-9
abundance: .
j_gene: TRBJ1-3
CDR3aa: CASRDGNTIYF
CDR3nt: TGTGCCAGCAGGGACGGAAACACCATATATTTT

d_gene: TRBD2
v_gene: TRBV7-2
abundance: .
j_gene: TRBJ2-1
CDR3aa: CASSPQSGLAGGFGEQFF
CDR3nt: TGTGCCAGCAGCCCCCAATCGGGACTAGCGGGAGGATTCGGTGAGCAGTTCTTC

d_gene: .
v_gene: TRBV9
abundance: .
j_gene: TRBJ2-6
CDR3aa: CASSVDSFGANVLTF
CDR3nt: TGTGCCAGCAGCGTTGACTCCTTCGGGGCCAACGTCCTGACTTTC

d_gene: TRBD1
v_gene: TRBV11-3
abundance: .
j_gene: TRBJ2-1
CDR3aa: CASSLKDRGADNEQFF
CDR3nt: TGTGCCAGCAGCTTGAAAGACAGGGGGGCAGACAATGAGCAGTTCTTC

d_gene: .
v_gene: TRBV2
abundance: .
j_gene: TRBJ2-5
CDR3aa: CASSRHNQETQYF
CDR3nt: TGTGCCAGCAGCCGGCACAACCAAGAGACCCAGTACTTC

d_gene: TRBD2
v_gene: TRBV15
abundance: .
j_gene: TRBJ2-7
CDR3aa: CATTDWVAGGSYEQYF
CDR3nt: TGTGCCACCACTGATTGGGTAGCGGGAGGTTCGTACGAGCAGTACTTC

d_gene: TRBD2
v_gene: TRBV13
abundance: once
j_gene: TRBJ2-7
CDR3aa: CASSSGTSEYEQYF
CDR3nt: TGTGCCAGCAGCTCAGGGACTAGCGAGTACGAGCAGTACTTC

d_gene: TRBD2
v_gene: TRBV9
abundance: .
j_gene: TRBJ2-7
CDR3aa: CASSVVGLAGDEQYF
CDR3nt: TGTGCCAGCAGCGTAGTGGGACTAGCGGGAGACGAGCAGTACTTC

d_gene: .
v_gene: TRBV27
abundance: .
j_gene: TRBJ1-1
CDR3aa: CASSPGTKNTEAFF
CDR3nt: TGTGCCAGCAGTCCCGGGACAAAAAACACTGAAGCTTTCTTT

d_gene: .
v_gene: TRBV27
abundance: .
j_gene: TRBJ2-2
CDR3aa: CASSEPSGQLTGELFF
CDR3nt: TGTGCCAGCAGTGAACCCAGCGGACAACTTACCGGGGAGCTGTTTTTT

d_gene: TRBD2
v_gene: TRBV28
abundance: .
j_gene: TRBJ2-7
CDR3aa: CAITSGSGSGAYEQYF
CDR3nt: TGTGCCATAACTAGCGGGAGTGGTAGTGGGGCCTACGAGCAGTACTTC

d_gene: TRBD2
v_gene: TRBV10-2
abundance: .
j_gene: TRBJ2-7
CDR3aa: CASSDAPGGDYVHEQYF
CDR3nt: TGCGCCAGCAGTGACGCCCCGGGTGGGGACTATGTACACGAGCAGTACTTC

d_gene: TRBD2
v_gene: TRBV4-3
abundance: .
j_gene: TRBJ2-7
CDR3aa: CASSQDRGVPYEQYF
CDR3nt: TGCGCCAGCAGCCAAGATCGGGGGGTACCCTACGAGCAGTACTTC

d_gene: .
v_gene: TRBV27
abundance: .
j_gene: TRBJ2-1
CDR3aa: CASSLLPSSYNEQFF
CDR3nt: TGTGCCAGCAGTTTGTTGCCCAGCTCCTACAATGAGCAGTTCTTC

d_gene: .
v_gene: TRBV7-9
abundance: .
j_gene: TRBJ2-3
CDR3aa: CASSHKALFTDTQYF
CDR3nt: TGTGCCAGCAGCCATAAAGCTCTATTTACAGATACGCAGTATTTT

d_gene: .
v_gene: TRBV27
abundance: once
j_gene: TRBJ2-7
CDR3aa: CASSAQHPPYEQYF
CDR3nt: TGTGCCAGCAGTGCCCAGCATCCCCCCTACGAGCAGTACTTC

d_gene: .
v_gene: TRBV19
abundance: .
j_gene: TRBJ2-7
CDR3aa: CASSKGGGQPNYEQYF
CDR3nt: TGTGCCAGTAGTAAGGGAGGGGGACAGCCTAACTACGAGCAGTACTTC

d_gene: TRBD2
v_gene: TRBV9
abundance: .
j_gene: TRBJ2-1
CDR3aa: CASSVGGRAVNEQFF
CDR3nt: TGTGCCAGCAGCGTAGGCGGGAGGGCCGTCAATGAGCAGTTCTTC

d_gene: .
v_gene: TRBV7-9
abundance: .
j_gene: TRBJ2-5
CDR3aa: CASSNTGTDQETQYF
CDR3nt: TGTGCCAGCAGCAACACCGGGACCGACCAAGAGACCCAGTACTTC

d_gene: TRBD1
v_gene: TRBV29-1
abundance: once
j_gene: TRBJ1-2
CDR3aa: CSAFGTGGVGYGYTF
CDR3nt: TGCAGCGCCTTCGGGACAGGGGGCGTTGGGTATGGCTACACCTTC

d_gene: TRBD1
v_gene: TRBV19
abundance: .
j_gene: TRBJ2-7
CDR3aa: CASSIGTGDYEQYF
CDR3nt: TGTGCCAGTAGTATAGGGACAGGGGACTACGAGCAGTACTTC